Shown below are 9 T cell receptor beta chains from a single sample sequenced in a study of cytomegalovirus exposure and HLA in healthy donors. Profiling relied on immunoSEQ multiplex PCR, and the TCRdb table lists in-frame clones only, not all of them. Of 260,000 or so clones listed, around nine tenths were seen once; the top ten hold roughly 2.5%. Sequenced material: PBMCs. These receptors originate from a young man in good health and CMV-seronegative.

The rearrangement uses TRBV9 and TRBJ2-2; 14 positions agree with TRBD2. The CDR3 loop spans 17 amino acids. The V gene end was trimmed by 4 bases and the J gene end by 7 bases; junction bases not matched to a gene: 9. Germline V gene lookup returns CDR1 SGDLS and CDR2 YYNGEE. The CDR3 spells CASSLQGGLAGVGELFF. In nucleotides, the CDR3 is TGTGCCAGCAGCCTACAGGGGGGACTAGCGGGAGTCGGGGAGCTGTTTTTT.

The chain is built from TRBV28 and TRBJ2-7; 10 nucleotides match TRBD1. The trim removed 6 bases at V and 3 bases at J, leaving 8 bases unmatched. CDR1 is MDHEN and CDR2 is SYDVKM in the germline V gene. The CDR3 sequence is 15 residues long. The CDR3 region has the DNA TGTGCCAGCAGGGGGCCTAGGACAGGGGGCTACGAGCAGTACTTC. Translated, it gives CASRGPRTGGYEQYF.

The CDR3, as DNA: TGTGCCAGCACCAACAGGGGGCGGGCAGGTGGCTACACCTTC. Amino acid sequence: CASTNRGRAGGYTF. The V gene is TRBV27, the J gene TRBJ1-2; 9 bases align to TRBD1. V gave up 7 bases and J gave up 7 bases; unmatched junction bases: 10. This CDR3 region has 14 residues. Germline V gene lookup returns CDR1 MNHEY and CDR2 SMNVEV (reference sequence).

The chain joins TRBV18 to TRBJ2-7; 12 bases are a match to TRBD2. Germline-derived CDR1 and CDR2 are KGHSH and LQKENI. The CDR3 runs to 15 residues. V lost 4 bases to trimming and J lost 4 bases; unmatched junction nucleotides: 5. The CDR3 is CASSLGLAGLYEQYF. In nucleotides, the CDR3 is TGTGCCAGCTCACTAGGACTAGCGGGACTATACGAGCAGTACTTC.

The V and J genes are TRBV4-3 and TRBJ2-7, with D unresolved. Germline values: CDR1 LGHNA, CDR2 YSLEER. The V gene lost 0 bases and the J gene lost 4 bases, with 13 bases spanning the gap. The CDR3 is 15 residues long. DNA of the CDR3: TGCGCCAGCAGCCAAGATTCCACCCCCGGGTACGAGCAGTACTTC. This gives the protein CASSQDSTPGYEQYF.

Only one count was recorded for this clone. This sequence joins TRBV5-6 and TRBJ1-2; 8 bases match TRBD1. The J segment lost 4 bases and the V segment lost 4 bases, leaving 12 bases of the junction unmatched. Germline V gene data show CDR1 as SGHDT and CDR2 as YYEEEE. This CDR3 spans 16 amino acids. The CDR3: CASSDLRQGLSYGYTF. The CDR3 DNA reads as TGTGCCAGCAGCGACCTACGACAGGGGCTTAGCTATGGCTACACCTTC.

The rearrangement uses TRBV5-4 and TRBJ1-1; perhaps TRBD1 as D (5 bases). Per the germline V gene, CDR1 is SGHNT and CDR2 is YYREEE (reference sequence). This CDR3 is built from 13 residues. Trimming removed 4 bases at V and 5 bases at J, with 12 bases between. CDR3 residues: CASSILQATEAFF. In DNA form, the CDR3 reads TGTGCCAGCAGCATCCTACAGGCAACTGAAGCTTTCTTT.

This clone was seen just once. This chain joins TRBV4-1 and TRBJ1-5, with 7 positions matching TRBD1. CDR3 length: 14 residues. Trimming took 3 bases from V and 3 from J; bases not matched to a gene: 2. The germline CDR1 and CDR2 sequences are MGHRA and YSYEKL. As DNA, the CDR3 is TGCGCCAGCAGCCAGGGACAGAACAATCAGCCCCAGCATTTT. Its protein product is CASSQGQNNQPQHF.

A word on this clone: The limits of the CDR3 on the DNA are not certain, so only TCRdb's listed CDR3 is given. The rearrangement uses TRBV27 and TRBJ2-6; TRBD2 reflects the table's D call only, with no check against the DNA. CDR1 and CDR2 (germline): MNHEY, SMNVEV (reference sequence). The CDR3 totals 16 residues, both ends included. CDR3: CASSSSGGSGANVLTF.